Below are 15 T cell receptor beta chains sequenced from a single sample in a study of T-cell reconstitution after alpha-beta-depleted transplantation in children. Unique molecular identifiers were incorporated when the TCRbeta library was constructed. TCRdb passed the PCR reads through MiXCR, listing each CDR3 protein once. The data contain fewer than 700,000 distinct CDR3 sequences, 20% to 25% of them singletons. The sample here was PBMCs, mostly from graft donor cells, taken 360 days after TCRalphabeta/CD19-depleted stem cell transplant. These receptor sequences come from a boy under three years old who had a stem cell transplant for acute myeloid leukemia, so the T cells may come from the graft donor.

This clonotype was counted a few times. CDR3 in amino acids: CSAIQGPRSDTQYF. CDR3 sequence (DNA): TGCAGTGCTATACAGGGACCTAGGTCAGATACGCAGTATTTT. The chain couples TRBV20-1 to TRBJ2-3; weak D call: TRBD1 (6 bases). CDR1 is DFQATT and CDR2 is SNEGSKA in the germline V gene (reference sequence). This CDR3 region has 14 residues. Trimming stripped 4 bases from V and 4 bases from J, with 15 bases between.

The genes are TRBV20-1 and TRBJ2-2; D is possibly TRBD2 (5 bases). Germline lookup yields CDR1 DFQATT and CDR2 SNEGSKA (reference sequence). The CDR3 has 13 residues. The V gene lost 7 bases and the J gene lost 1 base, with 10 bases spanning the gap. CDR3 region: CSVKRLNTGELFF. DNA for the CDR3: TGCAGTGTTAAGCGGTTGAACACCGGGGAGCTGTTTTTT.

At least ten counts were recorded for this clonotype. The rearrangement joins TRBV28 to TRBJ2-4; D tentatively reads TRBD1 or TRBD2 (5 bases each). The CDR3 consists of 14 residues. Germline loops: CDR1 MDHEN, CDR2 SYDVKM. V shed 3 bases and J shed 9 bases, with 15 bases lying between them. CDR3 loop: CASSFGAAGGIQYF. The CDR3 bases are TGTGCCAGCAGTTTTGGTGCAGCTGGGGGCATTCAGTACTTC.

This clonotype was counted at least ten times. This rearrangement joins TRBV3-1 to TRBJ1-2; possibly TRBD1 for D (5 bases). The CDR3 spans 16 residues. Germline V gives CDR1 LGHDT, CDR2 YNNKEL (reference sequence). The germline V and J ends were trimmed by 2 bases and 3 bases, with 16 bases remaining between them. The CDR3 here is CASSQSLDPGDYGYTF. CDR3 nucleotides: TGTGCCAGCAGCCAATCCCTGGACCCGGGGGACTATGGCTACACCTTC. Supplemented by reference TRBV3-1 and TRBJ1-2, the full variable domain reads DTAVSQTPKYLVTQMGNDKSIKCEQNLGHDTMYWYKQDSKKFLKIMFSYNNKELIINETVPNRFSPKSPDKAHLNLHINSLELGDSAVYFCASSQSLDPGDYGYTFGSGTRLTVV.

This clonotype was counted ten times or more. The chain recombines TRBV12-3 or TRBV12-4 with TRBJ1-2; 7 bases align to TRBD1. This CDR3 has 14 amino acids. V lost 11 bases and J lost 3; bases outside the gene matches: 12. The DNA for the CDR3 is TGTGCCCCCAGGGTAAGGGGGCTCGACTATGGCTACACCTTC. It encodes CAPRVRGLDYGYTF.

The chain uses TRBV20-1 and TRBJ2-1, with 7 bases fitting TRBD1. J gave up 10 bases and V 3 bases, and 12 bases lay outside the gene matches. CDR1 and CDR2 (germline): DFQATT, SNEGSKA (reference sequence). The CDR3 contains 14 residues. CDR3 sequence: CSASPGQAGAEQFF. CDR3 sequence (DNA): TGCAGTGCTAGCCCCGGACAGGCTGGGGCCGAGCAGTTCTTC.

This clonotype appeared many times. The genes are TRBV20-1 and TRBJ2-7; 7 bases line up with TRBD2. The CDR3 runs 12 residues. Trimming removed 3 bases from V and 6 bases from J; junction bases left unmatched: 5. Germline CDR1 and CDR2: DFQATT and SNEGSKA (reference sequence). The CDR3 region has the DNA TGCAGTGCTAGGATACTAGCGCGCGAGCAGTACGTC. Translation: CSARILAREQYV.

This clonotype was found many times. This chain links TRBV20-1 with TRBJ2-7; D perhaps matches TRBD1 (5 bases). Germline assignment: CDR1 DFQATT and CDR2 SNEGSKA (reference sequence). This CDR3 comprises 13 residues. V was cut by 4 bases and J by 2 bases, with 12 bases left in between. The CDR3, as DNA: TGCAGTGCTAAATCAGGGTCTACCTACGAGCAGTACGTC. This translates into CSAKSGSTYEQYV.

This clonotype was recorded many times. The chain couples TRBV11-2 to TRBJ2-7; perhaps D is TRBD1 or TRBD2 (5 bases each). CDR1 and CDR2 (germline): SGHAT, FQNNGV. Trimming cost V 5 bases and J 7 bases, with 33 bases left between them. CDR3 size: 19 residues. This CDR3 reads CASSPAGSLGPYYLGEQYF. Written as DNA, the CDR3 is TGTGCCAGCAGCCCAGCTGGCAGTCTGGGACCCTACTACCTTGGGGAGCAGTACTTC.

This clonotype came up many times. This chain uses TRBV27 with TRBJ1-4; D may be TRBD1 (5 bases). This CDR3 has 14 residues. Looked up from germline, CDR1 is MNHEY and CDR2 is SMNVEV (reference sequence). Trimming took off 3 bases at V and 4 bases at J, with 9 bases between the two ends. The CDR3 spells CASSFRGGNEKLFF. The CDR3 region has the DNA TGTGCCAGCAGTTTCCGTGGGGGTAATGAAAAACTGTTTTTT.

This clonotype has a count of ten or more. The CDR3 nucleotides read TGTGCCAGCAGCTCTTCAGTGACAGGGACCAACACTGAAGCTTTCTTT. It yields the protein CASSSSVTGTNTEAFF. The genes are TRBV7-8 and TRBJ1-1; 7 bases agree with TRBD1. The J segment lost 2 bases and the V segment lost 4 bases, leaving 10 bases of the junction unmatched. CDR1 is SGHVS and CDR2 is FQNEAQ in the germline V gene. The CDR3 covers 16 residues.

As DNA, the CDR3 is TGTGCCAGCAGCTTAGTAGGGGTCGCCCTATATGGCTACACCTTC. Residues: CASSLVGVALYGYTF. The chain employs TRBV7-2 and TRBJ1-2; D perhaps matches TRBD1 (5 bases). Between the trimmed V and J ends, which lost 1 base and 5 bases, there was a span of 14 bases. The CDR3 consists of 15 residues. CDR1 and CDR2 (germline): SGHTA, FQGNSA.

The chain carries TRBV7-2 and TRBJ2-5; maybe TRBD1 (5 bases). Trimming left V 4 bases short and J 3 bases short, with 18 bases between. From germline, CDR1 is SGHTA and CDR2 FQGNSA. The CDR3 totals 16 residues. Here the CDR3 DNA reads TGTGCCAGCAGCTCATCGGTTGGGGCAGCGAAAGAGACCCAGTACTTC. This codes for CASSSSVGAAKETQYF. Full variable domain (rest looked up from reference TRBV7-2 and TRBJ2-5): GAGVSQSPSNKVTEKGKDVELRCDPISGHTALYWYRQSLGQGLEFLIYFQGNSAPDKSGLPSDRFSAERTGGSVSTLTIQRTQQEDSAVYLCASSSSVGAAKETQYFGPGTRLLVL.

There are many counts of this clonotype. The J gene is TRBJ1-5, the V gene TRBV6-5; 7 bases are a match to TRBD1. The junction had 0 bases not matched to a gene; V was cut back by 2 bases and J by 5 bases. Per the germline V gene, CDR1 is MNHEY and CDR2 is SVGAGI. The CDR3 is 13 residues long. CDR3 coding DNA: TGTGCCAGCAGTTACGACAGGGATCAGCCCCAGCATTTT. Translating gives CASSYDRDQPQHF.

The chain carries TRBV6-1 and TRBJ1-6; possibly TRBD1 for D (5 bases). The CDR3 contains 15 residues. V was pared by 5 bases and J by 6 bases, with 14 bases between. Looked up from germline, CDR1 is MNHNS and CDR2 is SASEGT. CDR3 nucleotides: TGTGCCAGCAGTCTCCACGGCAGGGCTAATTCACCCCTCCACTTT. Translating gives CASSLHGRANSPLHF.